One and the same sample provided the 19 T cell receptor beta chains below, sequenced in a study of cytomegalovirus exposure and HLA in healthy donors. This PCR relied on a set of 60 Vbeta primers and 13 Jbeta primers. TCRdb's table, derived via immunoSEQ multiplex PCR, lists solely in-frame clones and lacks some. The sample carries over 150,000 clones, approximately 80% recorded once. Input material: PBMCs. The receptors here all came from a man between 25 and 39 years old in good health and CMV-seropositive.

The chain carries TRBV14 and TRBJ2-5; TRBD2 matches at 8 bases. Per the germline V gene, CDR1 is SGHDN and CDR2 is FVKESK. V was pared by 1 base and J by 9 bases, with 7 bases of the junction left unmatched. The length of the CDR3 is 14 residues. The CDR3 loop is CASSQVLTGGSQYF. In DNA form, the CDR3 reads TGTGCCAGCAGCCAAGTACTTACGGGAGGGTCCCAGTACTTC.

The chain links TRBV10-1 to TRBJ2-1, with D tentatively TRBD1 (5 bases). CDR1 and CDR2 from the germline V gene are WNHNN and SYGVQD (reference sequence). Trimming removed 4 bases from V and 7 bases from J, with 26 bases in between. The CDR3 covers 18 residues. In DNA, the CDR3 is TGCGCCAGCAGTGCCCCCCCCGAGCGTTACCAACCAGGGAATGAGCAGTTCTTC. It encodes CASSAPPERYQPGNEQFF.

The V and J genes are TRBV27 and TRBJ2-7; TRBD1 aligns across 11 bases. The V gene end was trimmed by 7 bases and the J gene end by 5 bases; junction bases not matched to a gene: 7. The CDR3 has 14 amino acids. From germline, CDR1 is MNHEY and CDR2 SMNVEV (reference sequence). The CDR3 coding sequence is TGTGCCAGCATGTGGAGGACAGGGGGCCACGAGCAGTACTTC. As protein: CASMWRTGGHEQYF.

This clone was observed a handful of times. This chain uses TRBV6-1 with TRBJ2-1; D perhaps matches TRBD2 (6 bases). Trimming shortened V by 3 bases and J by 9 bases, and 18 bases separated the two germline ends. CDR1 is MNHNS and CDR2 is SASEGT in the germline V gene. The CDR3 loop spans 15 amino acids. CDR3 DNA sequence: TGTGCCAGCAGTGACCCAGGGTGGGACTTCGGTGAGCAGTTCTTC. It translates to CASSDPGWDFGEQFF.

The rearrangement joins TRBV10-3 to TRBJ2-7; 7 bases line up with TRBD1. The CDR3 is 15 residues long. V shed 3 bases, J shed 2 bases, and the junction held 7 bases outside the gene matches. In germline, CDR1 is ENHRY, CDR2 SYGVKD. CDR3 amino acids: CAISESGQTPYEQYF. For the CDR3, the DNA is TGTGCCATCAGTGAATCGGGACAGACTCCCTACGAGCAGTACTTC.

The V gene is TRBV19, the J gene TRBJ2-7; TRBD1 might be the D (7 bases). Trimming left V 1 base short and J 3 bases short, with 13 bases between. Germline assignment: CDR1 LNHDA and CDR2 SQIVND (reference sequence). The CDR3 covers 15 residues. The CDR3 DNA follows: TGTGCCAGTAGTATAGTGGCCAGGGGGGACTACGAGCAGTACTTC. It translates to CASSIVARGDYEQYF.

This rearrangement joins TRBV28 to TRBJ2-7; TRBD1 matches at 11 bases. From germline, CDR1 is MDHEN and CDR2 SYDVKM. The CDR3 covers 14 residues. V lost 7 bases, J lost 2 bases, and 4 bases stayed unmatched. The CDR3 protein is CASILGQGAYEQYF. CDR3 DNA sequence: TGTGCCAGCATCCTGGGACAGGGGGCCTACGAGCAGTACTTC.

This clone showed up just a few times. CDR3 residues: CASSGGAGGTEAFF. The CDR3 bases are TGTGCCAGCAGCGGGGGGGCGGGAGGCACTGAAGCTTTCTTT. The chain is built from TRBV2 and TRBJ1-1; TRBD1 is a possible D gene (6 bases). Trimming pared 6 bases from V and 4 bases from J, leaving 15 bases between. The germline CDR1 and CDR2 sequences are SNHLY and FYNNEI. The CDR3 runs 14 residues.

The V call is TRBV10-2, the J call TRBJ2-1, with 10 bases aligning to TRBD2. V dropped 6 bases and J dropped 0; count of bases not matched to a gene: 8. This CDR3 has 17 amino acids. Germline CDR1 reads WSHSY; CDR2 reads SAAADI. CDR3 sequence: CASRLAGNTHSYNEQFF. The CDR3 DNA is TGCGCCAGCAGACTAGCGGGAAACACTCACTCCTACAATGAGCAGTTCTTC.

The gene calls are TRBV6-5 and TRBJ2-5; 8 bases map to TRBD2. V dropped 0 bases and J dropped 6; count of bases not matched to a gene: 9. The CDR3 consists of 16 residues. Germline V gives CDR1 MNHEY, CDR2 SVGAGI. The CDR3 sequence is CASSYSIQREFKTQYF. CDR3 in DNA: TGTGCCAGCAGTTACTCGATTCAGCGGGAGTTCAAGACCCAGTACTTC.

This chain uses TRBV28 with TRBJ2-4; D call uncertain. CDR1 and CDR2 (germline): MDHEN, SYDVKM. The CDR3 has 14 amino acids. Between the trimmed V and J ends, which lost 6 bases and 5 bases, there was a span of 14 bases. The CDR3 here is CASSPPGGQNIQYF. The CDR3 nucleotides are TGTGCCAGCAGCCCCCCCGGTGGGCAAAACATTCAGTACTTC.

The CDR3 region has the DNA TGTGCCAGCAGCCCTCTCGACAGGACCTCTGGAAACACCATATATTTT. Protein: CASSPLDRTSGNTIYF. The chain joins TRBV9 to TRBJ1-3, with a weak D call TRBD1 (6 bases). V was shortened by 4 bases and J by 0 bases, with 14 bases between the two germline ends. The germline V gene encodes CDR1 SGDLS and CDR2 YYNGEE. The CDR3 is made up of 16 amino acids.

This clone occurred a few times. The chain recombines TRBV10-3 with TRBJ2-1; 13 nucleotides agree with TRBD2. Germline V gives CDR1 ENHRY, CDR2 SYGVKD. V was pared by 4 bases and J by 10 bases, with 10 bases of the junction left unmatched. This CDR3 contains 16 residues. In DNA form, the CDR3 reads TGTGCCATCAGTGCGTGGACTAGCGGGAGATCGGGGGAGCAGTTCTTC. Protein sequence: CAISAWTSGRSGEQFF.

The chain couples TRBV6-1 to TRBJ2-2, with D possibly being TRBD2 (5 bases). In germline, CDR1 is MNHNS, CDR2 SASEGT. The V gene lost 4 bases and the J gene lost 5 bases, with 17 bases spanning the gap. The CDR3 totals 16 residues. CDR3 amino acids: CASSGLRGIWTGELFF. Here the CDR3 DNA reads TGTGCCAGCAGTGGTTTAAGAGGGATTTGGACCGGGGAGCTGTTTTTT.

The rearrangement links TRBV7-2 to TRBJ2-1; possibly TRBD2 for D (6 bases). Germline CDR1 SGHTA, CDR2 FQGNSA. V gave up 1 base and J gave up 7 bases, with 14 bases separating them. The CDR3 contains 15 residues. CDR3 sequence (DNA): TGTGCCAGCAGCTTAGTTCCGGGAGAATGGAATGAGCAGTTCTTC. Translating it yields CASSLVPGEWNEQFF.

The rearrangement links TRBV5-1 to TRBJ2-7; 10 nucleotides agree with TRBD1. Germline loops: CDR1 SGHRS, CDR2 YFSETQ. CDR3 length: 15 amino acids. V dropped 4 bases and J dropped 0; count of bases not matched to a gene: 4. The CDR3 DNA reads as TGCGCCAGCAGCGTACGGACAGGGGGCTCCTACGAGCAGTACTTC. It yields the protein CASSVRTGGSYEQYF.

The chain recombines TRBV28 with TRBJ2-3; D call uncertain. The ends were cut back, 1 base at V and 3 bases at J, with 5 bases in the middle. The CDR3 covers 13 residues. CDR1 and CDR2 from the germline V gene are MDHEN and SYDVKM. DNA of the CDR3: TGTGCCAGCAGTTTATCTCCGACAGATACGCAGTATTTT. It is translated as CASSLSPTDTQYF. Full variable domain (missing parts from reference TRBV28 and TRBJ2-3): DVKVTQSSRYLVKRTGEKVFLECVQDMDHENMFWYRQDPGLGLRLIYFSYDVKMKEKGDIPEGYSVSREKKERFSLILESASTNQTSMYLCASSLSPTDTQYFGPGTRLTVL.

The chain recombines TRBV28 with TRBJ2-1; 9 nucleotides agree with TRBD2. Losses at the gene ends were 6 bases for V and 6 bases for J; bases not matched to a gene: 6. The CDR3 is made up of 14 amino acids. Per germline, CDR1 MDHEN and CDR2 SYDVKM. This CDR3 is CASRRGGRANEQFF. The DNA of the CDR3 is TGTGCCAGCAGACGGGGCGGGAGGGCCAATGAGCAGTTCTTC.

This clone turned up a few times. The gene calls are TRBV11-1 and TRBJ1-2, with 9 bases fitting TRBD1. After removal of 4 bases from V and 6 bases from J, the junction contained 3 bases not matched to a gene. Germline V gene data show CDR1 as SGHAT and CDR2 as FQDESV (reference sequence). This CDR3 has 13 amino acids. This CDR3 is CASSYRQGDGYTF. The CDR3 DNA reads as TGTGCCAGCAGCTACCGACAGGGGGATGGCTACACCTTC.